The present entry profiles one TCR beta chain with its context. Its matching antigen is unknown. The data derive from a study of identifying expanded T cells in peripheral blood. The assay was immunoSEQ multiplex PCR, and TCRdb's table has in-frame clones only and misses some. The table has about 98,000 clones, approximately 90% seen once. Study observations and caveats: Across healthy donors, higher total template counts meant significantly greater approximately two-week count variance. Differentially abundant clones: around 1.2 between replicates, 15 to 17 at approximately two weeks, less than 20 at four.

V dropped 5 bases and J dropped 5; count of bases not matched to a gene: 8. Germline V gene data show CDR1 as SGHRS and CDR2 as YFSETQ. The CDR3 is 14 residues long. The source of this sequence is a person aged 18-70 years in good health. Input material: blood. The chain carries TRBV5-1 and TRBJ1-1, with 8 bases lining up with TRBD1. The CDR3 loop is CASSYTQGATEAFF. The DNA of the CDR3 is TGCGCCAGCAGTTATACTCAGGGGGCTACTGAAGCTTTCTTT.